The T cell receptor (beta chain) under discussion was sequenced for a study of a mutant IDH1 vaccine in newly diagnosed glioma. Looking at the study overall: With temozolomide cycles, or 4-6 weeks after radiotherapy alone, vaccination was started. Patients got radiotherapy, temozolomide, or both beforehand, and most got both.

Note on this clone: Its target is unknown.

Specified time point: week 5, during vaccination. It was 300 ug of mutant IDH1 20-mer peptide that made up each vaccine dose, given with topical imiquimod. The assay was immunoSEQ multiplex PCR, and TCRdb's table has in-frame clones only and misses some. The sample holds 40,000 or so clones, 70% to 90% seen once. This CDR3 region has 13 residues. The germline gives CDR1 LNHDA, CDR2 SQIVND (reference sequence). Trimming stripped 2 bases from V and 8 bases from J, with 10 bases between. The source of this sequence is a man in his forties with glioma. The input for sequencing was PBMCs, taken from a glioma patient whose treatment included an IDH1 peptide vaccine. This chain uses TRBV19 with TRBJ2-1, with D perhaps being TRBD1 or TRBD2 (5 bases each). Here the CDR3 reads CASSISGRDEQFF. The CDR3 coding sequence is TGTGCCAGTAGTATATCAGGGCGGGATGAGCAGTTCTTC. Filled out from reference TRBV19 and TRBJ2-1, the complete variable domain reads DGGITQSPKYLFRKEGQNVTLSCEQNLNHDAMYWYRQDPGQGLRLIYYSQIVNDFQKGDIAEGYSVSREKKESFPLTVTSAQKNPTAFYLCASSISGRDEQFFGPGTRLTVL.